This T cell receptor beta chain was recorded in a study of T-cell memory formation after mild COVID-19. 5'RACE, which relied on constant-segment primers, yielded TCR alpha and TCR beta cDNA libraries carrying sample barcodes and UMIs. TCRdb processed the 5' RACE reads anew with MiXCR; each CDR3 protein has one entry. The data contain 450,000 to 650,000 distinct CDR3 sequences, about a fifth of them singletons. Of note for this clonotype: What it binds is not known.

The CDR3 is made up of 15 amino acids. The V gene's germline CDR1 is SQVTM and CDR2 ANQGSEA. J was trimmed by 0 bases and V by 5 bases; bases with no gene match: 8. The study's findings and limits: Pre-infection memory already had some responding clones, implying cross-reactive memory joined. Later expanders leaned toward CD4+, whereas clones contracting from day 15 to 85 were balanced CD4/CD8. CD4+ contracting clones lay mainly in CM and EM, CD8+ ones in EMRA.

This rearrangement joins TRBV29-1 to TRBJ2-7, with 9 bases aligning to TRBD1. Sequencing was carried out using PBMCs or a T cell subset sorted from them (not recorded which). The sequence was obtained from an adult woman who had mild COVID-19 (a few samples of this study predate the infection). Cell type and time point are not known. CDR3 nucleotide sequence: TGCAGCGTTTCCTACGGGACAGGGATCTCCTACGAGCAGTACTTC. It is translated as CSVSYGTGISYEQYF.